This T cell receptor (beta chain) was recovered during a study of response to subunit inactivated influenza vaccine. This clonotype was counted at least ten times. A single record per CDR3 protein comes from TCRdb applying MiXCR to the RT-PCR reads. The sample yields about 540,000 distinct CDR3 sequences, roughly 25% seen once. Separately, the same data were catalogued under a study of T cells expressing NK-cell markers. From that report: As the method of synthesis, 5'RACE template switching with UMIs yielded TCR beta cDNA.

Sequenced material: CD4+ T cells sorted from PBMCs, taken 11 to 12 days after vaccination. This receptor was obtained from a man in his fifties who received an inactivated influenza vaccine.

CDR3 in amino acids: CASRSEQGDRGYTF. CDR3 sequence (DNA): TGTGCCAGCAGATCGGAGCAGGGGGATAGAGGCTACACCTTC. The chain has TRBV5-6 and TRBJ1-2, with 7 bases matching TRBD1. The CDR3 loop spans 14 amino acids. The V gene end was trimmed by 5 bases and the J gene end by 8 bases; junction bases not matched to a gene: 12. Germline CDR1 reads SGHDT; CDR2 reads YYEEEE.